This T cell receptor (beta chain) was sequenced during a study of OX40 agonist ivuxolimab in advanced cancers. The CDR3 covers 14 residues. The germline V gene has CDR1 MNHNS and CDR2 SASEGT. The J segment lost 4 bases and the V segment lost 10 bases, leaving 7 bases of the junction unmatched. Remarks on this clone: Its antigen remains unidentified.

Baseline was the first blood sampling point, followed by cycle 4 day 1 and cycle 7 day 1. Study observations and caveats: Expanded peripheral T cell antigen specificity was not determined.

Clones were read by immunoSEQ multiplex PCR, and TCRdb kept only the in-frame ones, dropping some. The sample has 70,000 to 95,000 clones; around nine tenths are singletons. This rearrangement joins TRBV6-1 to TRBJ2-2, with 9 bases fitting TRBD2. Sequences were derived from CD4+ or CD8+ T cells sorted from blood, sampled in a trial of the OX40 agonist ivuxolimab. The clonotype originates from an adult with an advanced solid tumor such as melanoma, head and neck, liver or kidney cancer. CDR3 residues: CATKAGGGTGELFF. CDR3 bases: TGTGCCACCAAAGCGGGAGGAGGCACCGGGGAGCTGTTTTTT.